The rows below give T cell receptor beta chains drawn from one sample of a study of T cell responses to AZD1222 COVID-19 vaccine. Some clones are missing from TCRdb's copy, which holds only in-frame ones; the method was immunoSEQ multiplex PCR. Counted here are about 130,000 clones, 88% occurring once; the ten biggest clones make up around 20%. The sample was peripheral blood, taken on day 0 of MenACWY control vaccination. The receptors were sampled from an adult in good health. The CDR3 runs from the conserved cysteine through the conserved F or W. The D gene is left open where the match is weak. Clone sizes are given selectively: once, few, many, or a class where the clone is expanded.

d_gene	v_gene	j_gene	abundance	CDR3nt	CDR3aa
TRBD1	TRBV10-3	TRBJ1-6	.	TGTGCCATCAGTGGGGACAGGTATAATTCACCCCTCCACTTT	CAISGDRYNSPLHF
.	TRBV5-1	TRBJ2-7	few	TGCGCCAGCAGCTTAAACCTCTACGAGCAGTACTTC	CASSLNLYEQYF
TRBD1	TRBV18	TRBJ1-4	.	TGTGCCAGCTCACCAGGACAGGGTGAAAAACTGTTTTTT	CASSPGQGEKLFF
.	TRBV27	TRBJ1-6	once	TGTGCCAGCAGTTTGACGAGGGCGTCCTATAATTCACCCCTCCACTTT	CASSLTRASYNSPLHF
.	TRBV18	TRBJ2-3	.	TGTGCCAGCTCACCTTCGCAGTATTTT	CASSPSQYF
TRBD1	TRBV7-7	TRBJ2-2	.	TGTGCCAGCAGCGTCGGGACAGGGATCACCGGGGAGCTGTTTTTT	CASSVGTGITGELFF
.	TRBV11-2	TRBJ2-5	.	TGTGCCAGCAGCTTAGATAGGGAGACCCAGTACTTC	CASSLDRETQYF
TRBD2	TRBV10-3	TRBJ2-3	.	TGTGCCACCGGTGGGGGGGGTAGCGCAGATACGCAGTATTTT	CATGGGGSADTQYF
TRBD1	TRBV2	TRBJ2-2	.	TGTGCCAGCAGCCAACAGGGGCGGACCGGGGAGCTGTTTTTT	CASSQQGRTGELFF
TRBD1	TRBV11-3	TRBJ2-5	.	TGTGCCAGCAGCCGAGGGGGCGGGGAGACCCAGTACTTC	CASSRGGGETQYF